The present T cell receptor beta chain was sequenced within a study of OX40 agonist ivuxolimab in advanced cancers. About the study: Males comprised over 80% of the group, whose mean age was roughly 64 years (range roughly 23 to 80). Past anti-PD-1, anti-PD-L1 or anti-CTLA-4 therapy was accepted, and roughly 38% had received some. Study results and caveats: At doses 0.1 to 3.0 mg/kg, CD4+ and CD8+ clones expanded.

The CDR3 covers 16 residues. In germline, CDR1 is SEHNR, CDR2 FQNEAQ (reference sequence). Trimming cost V 1 base and J 2 bases, with 15 bases left between them. A word on this clone: Its antigen remains unknown.

Sequencing was performed with immunoSEQ multiplex PCR; in TCRdb, only in-frame clones are kept and a portion is missing. Among tens of thousands of clones, less than 85% were seen once, and the ten largest hold approximately 26%. The sample in question was CD4+ or CD8+ T cells sorted from blood, obtained in a trial of the OX40 agonist ivuxolimab. This TCR derives from an adult with an advanced solid tumor such as melanoma, head and neck, liver or kidney cancer. This chain links TRBV7-9 with TRBJ2-7; the D gene is possibly TRBD2 (5 bases). CDR3 protein: CASSLEPPGMTYEQYF. Here the CDR3 DNA reads TGTGCCAGCAGCTTAGAACCCCCGGGGATGACCTACGAGCAGTACTTC.